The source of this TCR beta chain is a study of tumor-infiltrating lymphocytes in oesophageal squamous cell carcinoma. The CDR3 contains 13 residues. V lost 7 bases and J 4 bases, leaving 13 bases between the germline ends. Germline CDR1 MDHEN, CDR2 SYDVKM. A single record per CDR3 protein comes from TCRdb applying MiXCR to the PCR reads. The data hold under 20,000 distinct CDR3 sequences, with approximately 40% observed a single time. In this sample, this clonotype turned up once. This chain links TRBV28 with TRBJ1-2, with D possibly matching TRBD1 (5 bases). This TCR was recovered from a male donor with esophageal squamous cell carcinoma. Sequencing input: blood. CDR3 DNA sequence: TGTGCCAGCACCTCCCCTGGGGGCTATGGCTACACCTTC. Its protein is CASTSPGGYGYTF.